These 18 T cell receptor beta chains share one sample of origin, sequenced in a study of T cell repertoires in aging, cancer and after chemotherapy. TRB rearrangements spanning V, D and J were amplified using mixed TRB-A/B primers. TCRdb passed the multiplex PCR reads through MiXCR, listing each CDR3 protein once. The repertoire holds about 3,300 distinct CDR3 sequences, with around 22% as singletons. Peripheral blood genomic DNA, not sorted cells or RNA, was the template. Sequencing was performed on blood. Receptor source: a human donor with a blood cancer.

In this sample, this clonotype is medium-sized. The V call is TRBV7-9, the J call TRBJ1-1; D remains ambiguous. This CDR3 contains 13 residues. Trimming took 3 bases from V and 7 from J, leaving 12 bases between them. Germline V lookup: CDR1 SEHNR, CDR2 FQNEAQ (reference sequence). CDR3 residues: CASSFRGIGEAFF. CDR3 in DNA: TGTGCCAGCAGCTTCCGAGGGATTGGTGAAGCTTTCTTT.

This clonotype occurred a few times. This rearrangement joins TRBV11-2 to TRBJ2-3; D gene uncertain. Germline CDR1 is SGHAT and CDR2 is FQNNGV. CDR3 length: 13 amino acids. Trimming pared 5 bases from V and 3 bases from J, leaving 9 bases between. In nucleotides, the CDR3 is TGTGCCAGCAGCCACGGACGGACAGATACGCAGTATTTT. This gives the protein CASSHGRTDTQYF.

This clonotype was seen more than once but under ten times. The chain carries TRBV12-3 or TRBV12-4 and TRBJ2-7, with a weak D call TRBD2 (6 bases). CDR3 length: 14 residues. V lost 7 bases, J lost 2 bases, and 15 bases lay in between. The CDR3 protein is CASTFSGGPYEQYF. In DNA, the CDR3 is TGTGCCAGCACCTTTAGCGGCGGACCCTACGAGCAGTACTTC.

The chain joins TRBV20-1 to TRBJ2-3, with a weak D call TRBD1 (6 bases). CDR1 DFQATT and CDR2 SNEGSKA come from the germline V gene (reference sequence). The CDR3 spans 15 residues. Deletions cut 6 bases from V and 1 base from J, with 17 bases between. In DNA, the CDR3 is TGCAGTGCCAGGGGATCCGGACTCGGCACAGATACGCAGTATTTT. Encoded protein: CSARGSGLGTDTQYF.

By share, this clonotype counts as medium-sized (0.01 to 0.1%). V usage is TRBV6-1 and J usage is TRBJ2-1; a possible D gene is TRBD1 (5 bases). This CDR3 is 15 amino acids long. Trimming cost V 4 bases and J 6 bases, with 16 bases left between them. CDR1 and CDR2 from the germline V gene are MNHNS and SASEGT. The CDR3 loop reads CASSGLRGLGNEQFF. DNA of the CDR3: TGTGCCAGCAGTGGGCTAAGGGGCCTGGGCAATGAGCAGTTCTTC.

Worth noting for this clonotype: This may stem from a read error, because a much larger clone lies one nucleotide away. The V and J genes are TRBV7-6 and TRBJ1-2; 7 bases fit TRBD1. The V and J ends lost 5 bases and 8 bases, in that order; junction bases with no gene match: 11. In germline, CDR1 is SGHVS, CDR2 FNYEAQ. This CDR3 has 14 residues. CDR3 loop: CASSITLGTDGYTF. The CDR3 nucleotides read TGTGCCAGCAGCATCACCCTCGGGACAGACGGCTACACCTTC.

The chain links TRBV6-6 to TRBJ2-3; D is ambiguous. Between the trimmed V and J ends, which lost 8 bases and 0 bases, there was a span of 12 bases. The CDR3 spans 14 residues. CDR1 MNHNY and CDR2 SVGAGI come from the germline V gene (reference sequence). CDR3 protein: CASRDWSSTDTQYF. The CDR3 coding sequence is TGTGCCAGCCGCGACTGGTCTAGCACAGATACGCAGTATTTT.

This clonotype ranks as medium-sized. This chain uses TRBV5-4 with TRBJ2-1, with unresolved D. This CDR3 spans 15 amino acids. Trimming took 4 bases from V and 4 from J, leaving 15 bases between them. Germline values: CDR1 SGHNT, CDR2 YYREEE (reference sequence). The CDR3 region is CASSAQSGPYNEQFF. The CDR3 bases are TGTGCCAGCAGCGCTCAGTCAGGTCCATACAATGAGCAGTTCTTC.

V usage is TRBV7-9 and J usage is TRBJ1-2, with D possibly matching TRBD1 (5 bases). The V gene lost 1 base and the J gene lost 2 bases, with 11 bases spanning the gap. CDR1 and CDR2 (germline): SEHNR, FQNEAQ (reference sequence). The CDR3 covers 15 residues. CDR3 amino acids: CASSLVGDLNYGYTF. CDR3 sequence (DNA): TGTGCCAGCAGCTTAGTAGGGGATTTAAACTATGGCTACACCTTC.

V usage is TRBV5-1 and J usage is TRBJ1-2; tentative D call: TRBD1 (6 bases). The length of the CDR3 is 13 residues. CDR1 is SGHRS, CDR2 YFSETQ, per germline. V lost 3 bases to trimming and J lost 4 bases, with 10 bases between them. As DNA, the CDR3 is TGCGCCAGCAGCTCCTCGGACAGCTATGGCTACACCTTC. Protein product: CASSSSDSYGYTF. Based on the CDR3 plus reference TRBV5-1 and TRBJ1-2, the full variable domain is KAGVTQTPRYLIKTRGQQVTLSCSPISGHRSVSWYQQTPGQGLQFLFEYFSETQRNKGNFPGRFSGRQFSNSRSEMNVSTLELGDSALYLCASSSSDSYGYTFGSGTRLTVV.

By share, this clonotype counts as medium-sized. The rearrangement uses TRBV5-4 and TRBJ1-2, with 12 bases identical to TRBD1. This CDR3 contains 16 residues. After removal of 3 bases from V and 3 bases from J, the junction contained 6 bases not matched to a gene. The germline CDR1 and CDR2 sequences are SGHNT and YYREEE (reference sequence). The CDR3 DNA sequence: TGTGCCAGCAGCTCCCCCGGGACAGGGGGCGACTATGGCTACACCTTC. Translated, it gives CASSSPGTGGDYGYTF.

This clonotype is deemed medium-sized. CDR3 sequence reads: CASSPAGPVAGELFF. CDR3 nucleotides: TGTGCCAGCTCACCTGCGGGACCCGTGGCCGGGGAGCTGTTTTTT. The rearrangement uses TRBV18 and TRBJ2-2, with D perhaps matching TRBD2 (6 bases). V lost 3 bases to trimming and J lost 6 bases, with 14 bases between them. This CDR3 spans 15 amino acids. Germline lookup yields CDR1 KGHSH and CDR2 LQKENI.

By share of the sample, this clonotype is medium-sized. The V gene is TRBV19, the J gene TRBJ2-3, with 9 bases lining up with TRBD2. The junction had 8 bases not matched to a gene; V was cut back by 5 bases and J by 5 bases. The CDR3 totals 15 residues. Germline CDR1 is LNHDA and CDR2 is SQIVND (reference sequence). CDR3 loop: CASSPSGAGGDTQYF. As DNA, the CDR3 is TGTGCCAGTAGTCCGTCAGGAGCGGGGGGAGATACGCAGTATTTT. The full variable domain, rest sourced from reference TRBV19 and TRBJ2-3, is DGGITQSPKYLFRKEGQNVTLSCEQNLNHDAMYWYRQDPGQGLRLIYYSQIVNDFQKGDIAEGYSVSREKKESFPLTVTSAQKNPTAFYLCASSPSGAGGDTQYFGPGTRLTVL.

Comment on this clonotype: At one end the junction does not follow the germline gene, possibly because of a read error. The rearrangement links TRBV20-1 to TRBJ1-2; 9 positions agree with TRBD1. The CDR3 spans 17 residues. Germline V gene sequence: CDR1 DFQATT, CDR2 SNEGSKA (reference sequence). In nucleotides, the CDR3 is TGCAGTTCTAGTTATTTTCGGACAGGGGCTACTAACTATGGCTACACCTTC. Amino acids: CSSSYFRTGATNYGYTF.

By share of the sample, this clonotype is medium-sized. The rearrangement links TRBV6-1 to TRBJ1-2, with D tentatively TRBD1 (6 bases). The CDR3 is 15 residues long. Germline V gene sequence: CDR1 MNHNS, CDR2 SASEGT. The V end lost 6 bases, the J end lost 4 bases, and 18 bases lay between the germline ends. The CDR3 nucleotides are TGTGCCAGCAGCGCGCGGGGGGCAAAAAGCTATGGCTACACCTTC. The encoded protein is CASSARGAKSYGYTF.

In this sample, this clonotype is medium-sized. This chain's CDR3 is CASSRTGYSTDTQYF. CDR3 bases: TGTGCCAGCAGCCGGACAGGGTACAGCACAGATACGCAGTATTTT. The chain uses TRBV6-1 and TRBJ2-3, with 8 bases matching TRBD1. Germline trimming cut 6 bases from V and 0 bases from J; bases unmatched to any gene: 5. This CDR3 comprises 15 residues. The germline V gene encodes CDR1 MNHNS and CDR2 SASEGT.

By sample share, this clonotype is medium-sized. V usage is TRBV27 and J usage is TRBJ1-3, with 7 bases matching TRBD1. J gave up 0 bases and V 4 bases, and 9 bases lay outside the gene matches. This CDR3 is 17 amino acids long. Germline CDR1 reads MNHEY; CDR2 reads SMNVEV (reference sequence). As DNA, the CDR3 is TGTGCCAGCAGTTCCCACAAGGGGGCCACCTCTGGAAACACCATATATTTT. Its protein product is CASSSHKGATSGNTIYF.

This clonotype is termed medium-sized. The rearrangement uses TRBV30 and TRBJ1-3; no reliable D call. CDR3 length: 14 residues. Trimming pared 0 bases from V and 1 base from J, leaving 7 bases between. Germline lookup yields CDR1 GTSNPN and CDR2 SVGIG (reference sequence). Written as DNA, the CDR3 is TGTGCCTGGAGTGTACTACCATCTGGAAACACCATATATTTT. It yields the protein CAWSVLPSGNTIYF.